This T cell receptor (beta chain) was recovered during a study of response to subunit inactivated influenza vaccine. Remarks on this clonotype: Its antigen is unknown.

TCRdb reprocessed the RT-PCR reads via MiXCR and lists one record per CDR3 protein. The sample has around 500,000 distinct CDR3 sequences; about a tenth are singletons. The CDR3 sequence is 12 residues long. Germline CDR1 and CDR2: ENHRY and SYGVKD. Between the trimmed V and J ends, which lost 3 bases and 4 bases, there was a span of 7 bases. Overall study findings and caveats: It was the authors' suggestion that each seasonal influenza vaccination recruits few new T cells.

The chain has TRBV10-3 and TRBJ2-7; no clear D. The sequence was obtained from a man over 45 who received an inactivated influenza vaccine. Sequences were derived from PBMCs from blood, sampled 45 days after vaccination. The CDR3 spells CAISDPGYEQYF. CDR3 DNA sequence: TGTGCCATCAGTGACCCCGGGTACGAGCAGTACTTC.